A selection of T cell receptor beta chains follows, all from one sample in a study of blood T cell repertoires in COVID-19. Repertoires were generated with immunoSEQ multiplex PCR, while TCRdb's copy carries only in-frame clones and drops some. The sample includes 300,000 to 350,000 clones, over 75% of them seen just once. The specimen was peripheral blood. These receptors were collected from a woman aged 30 to 39 with COVID-19, enrolled during active disease. CDR3s include the opening cysteine and the closing phenylalanine or tryptophan.

v_gene	j_gene	CDR3aa
TRBV6-5	TRBJ2-7	CASSYSGLAGYEQYF
TRBV7-2	TRBJ1-5	CASSLAGQAQPQHF
TRBV5-5	TRBJ2-7	CASREGGDRGQQYF
TRBV5-1	TRBJ1-5	CASTMGGINSNQPQHF
TRBV7-9	TRBJ2-7	CASSSPGQGPKQYF
TRBV5-1	TRBJ2-7	CASSPSGTGGEQYF
TRBV27	TRBJ1-1	CASSLTGGNTEAFF
TRBV7-2	TRBJ2-7	CASSLGGSASYEQYF
TRBV5-1	TRBJ2-1	CASRSGRGEQFF
TRBV29-1	TRBJ1-1	CSGAVGQLNTEAFF
TRBV7-3	TRBJ2-3	CASSLSGGSTDTQYF
TRBV6-6	TRBJ2-2	CASSRRGITGELFF
TRBV19	TRBJ2-7	CASTPRYRSYEQYF
TRBV7-3	TRBJ2-1	CASSPQPSIGYNEQFF
TRBV21-1	TRBJ1-5	CASSKRGTDRTPANNQPQHF
TRBV7-2	TRBJ1-1	CASSLFPAAGGGTEAFF
TRBV28	TRBJ1-3	CASSGRGRAGVMRGSGNTIYF
TRBV11-2	TRBJ1-1	CASSPLQGSGEAFF
TRBV2	TRBJ1-1	CASSAGTVAVGAFF
TRBV14	TRBJ1-6	CASSQRGNHNSPLHF
TRBV10-1	TRBJ1-5	CASSDRLSQPQHF
TRBV11-3	TRBJ2-5	CASSPGGWGETQYF
TRBV3-1/TRBV3-2	TRBJ2-7	CASCPQAGTSVYEQYF
TRBV6-5	TRBJ2-1	CASRDRATGRDEQFF
TRBV11-2	TRBJ1-2	CASSSSLGGIYGYTF
TRBV19	TRBJ1-2	CASRKGQGGGYTF
TRBV7-9	TRBJ1-1	CASSLGSGGGNTEAFF
TRBV18	TRBJ2-5	CASSFVRGETQYF
TRBV29-1	TRBJ2-7	CSGTGTMPYEQYF
TRBV24-1	TRBJ2-5	CATSDPPSPGGETQYF
TRBV27	TRBJ2-7	CASSPPRGEQYF
TRBV7-2	TRBJ2-1	CASSISGRASRSYNEQFF
TRBV27	TRBJ2-2	CASSDDRVGSGELFF
TRBV23-1	TRBJ1-5	CASTRQVYSNQPQHF
TRBV9	TRBJ2-1	CASSVRGTSGTDEQFF
TRBV4-2	TRBJ2-1	CASSQLAGNNEQFF
TRBV5-1	TRBJ2-7	CASSPGLAGSYEQYF
TRBV4-3	TRBJ2-5	CASSQFLGGRETQYF
TRBV29-1	TRBJ2-3	CSSQITDTQYF
TRBV18	TRBJ2-3	CASTRTSGTTDTQYF
TRBV5-4	TRBJ2-3	CASSFNTDTQYF
TRBV5-6	TRBJ1-1	CAAGTGMNTEAFF
TRBV15	TRBJ1-2	CATSREGPVGYGYTF
TRBV28	TRBJ2-2	CASSLLGRENTGELFF
TRBV19	TRBJ1-5	CASSMDPGPQHF
TRBV19	TRBJ1-4	CASSIRGGATNEKLFF
TRBV11-2	TRBJ2-3	CASSKGLAADTQYF
TRBV19	TRBJ1-5	CASSYQGAQPQHF
TRBV28	TRBJ2-7	CASTGTASTYEQYF